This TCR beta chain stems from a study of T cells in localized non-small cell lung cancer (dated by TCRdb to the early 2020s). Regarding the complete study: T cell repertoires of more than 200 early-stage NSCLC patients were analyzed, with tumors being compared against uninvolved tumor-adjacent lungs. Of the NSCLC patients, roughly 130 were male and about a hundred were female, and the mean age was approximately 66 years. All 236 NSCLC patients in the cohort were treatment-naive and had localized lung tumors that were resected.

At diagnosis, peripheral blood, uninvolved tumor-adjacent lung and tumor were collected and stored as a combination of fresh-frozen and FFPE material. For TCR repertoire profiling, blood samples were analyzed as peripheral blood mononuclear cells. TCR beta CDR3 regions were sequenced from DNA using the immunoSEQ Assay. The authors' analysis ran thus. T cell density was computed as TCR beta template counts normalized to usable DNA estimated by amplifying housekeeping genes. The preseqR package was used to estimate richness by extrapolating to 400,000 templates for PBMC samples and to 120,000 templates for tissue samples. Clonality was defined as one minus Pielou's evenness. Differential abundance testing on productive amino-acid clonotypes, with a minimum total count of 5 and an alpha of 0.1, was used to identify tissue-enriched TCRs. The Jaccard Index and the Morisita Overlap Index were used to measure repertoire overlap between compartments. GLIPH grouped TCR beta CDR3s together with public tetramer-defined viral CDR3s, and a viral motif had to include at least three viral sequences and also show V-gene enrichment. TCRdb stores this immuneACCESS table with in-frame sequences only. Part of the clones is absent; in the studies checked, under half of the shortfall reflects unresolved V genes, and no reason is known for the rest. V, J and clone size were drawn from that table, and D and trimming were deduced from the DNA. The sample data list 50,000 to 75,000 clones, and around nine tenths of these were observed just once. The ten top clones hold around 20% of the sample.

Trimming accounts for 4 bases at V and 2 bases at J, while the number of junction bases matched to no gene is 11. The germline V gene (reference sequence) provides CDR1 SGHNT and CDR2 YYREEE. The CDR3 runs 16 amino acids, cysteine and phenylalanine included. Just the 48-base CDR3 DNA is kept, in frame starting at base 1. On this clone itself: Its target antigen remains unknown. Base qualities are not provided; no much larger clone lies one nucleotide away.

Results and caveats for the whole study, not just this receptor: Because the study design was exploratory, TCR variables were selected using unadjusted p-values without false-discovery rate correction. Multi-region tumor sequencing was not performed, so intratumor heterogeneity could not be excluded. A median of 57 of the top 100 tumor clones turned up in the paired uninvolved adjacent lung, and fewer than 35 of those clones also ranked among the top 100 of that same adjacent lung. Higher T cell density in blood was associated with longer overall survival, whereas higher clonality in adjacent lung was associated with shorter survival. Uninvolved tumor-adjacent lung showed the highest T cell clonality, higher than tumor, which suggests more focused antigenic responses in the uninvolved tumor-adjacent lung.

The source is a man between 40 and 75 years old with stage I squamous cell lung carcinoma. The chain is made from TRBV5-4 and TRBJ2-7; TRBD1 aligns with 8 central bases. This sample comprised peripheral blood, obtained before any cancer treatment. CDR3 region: CASSPIQADRAYEQYF. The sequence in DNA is TGTGCCAGCAGCCCCATACAGGCGGACAGGGCCTACGAGCAGTACTTC.